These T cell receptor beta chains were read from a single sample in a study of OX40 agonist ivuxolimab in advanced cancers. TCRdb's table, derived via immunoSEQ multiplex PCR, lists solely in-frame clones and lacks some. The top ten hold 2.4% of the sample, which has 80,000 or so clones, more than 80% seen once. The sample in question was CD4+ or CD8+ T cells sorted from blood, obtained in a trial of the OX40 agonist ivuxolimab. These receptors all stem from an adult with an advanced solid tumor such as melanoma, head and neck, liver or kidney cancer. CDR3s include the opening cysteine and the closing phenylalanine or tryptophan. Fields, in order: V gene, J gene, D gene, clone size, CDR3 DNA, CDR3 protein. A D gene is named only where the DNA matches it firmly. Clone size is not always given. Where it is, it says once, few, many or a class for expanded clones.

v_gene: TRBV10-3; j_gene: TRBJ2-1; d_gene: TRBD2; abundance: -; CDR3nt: TGTGCCATCAGTGAGTCGGAGCGGGGTTACAATGAGCAGTTCTTC; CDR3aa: CAISESERGYNEQFF
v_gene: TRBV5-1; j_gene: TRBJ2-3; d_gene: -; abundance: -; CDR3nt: TGCGCCAGCAGCTTGACAGGTAGCACAGATACGCAGTATTTT; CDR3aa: CASSLTGSTDTQYF
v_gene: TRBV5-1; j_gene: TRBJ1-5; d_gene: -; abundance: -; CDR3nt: TGCGCCAGCAGCCCCGGGGGGGGCCTCAGTCAGCCCCAGCATTTT; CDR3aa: CASSPGGGLSQPQHF
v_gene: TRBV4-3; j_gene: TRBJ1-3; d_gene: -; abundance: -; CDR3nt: TGCGCCAGCAGCCAAGGGGGGGGATCGGGAAACACCATATATTTT; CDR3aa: CASSQGGGSGNTIYF
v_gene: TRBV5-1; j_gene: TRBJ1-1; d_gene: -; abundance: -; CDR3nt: TGCGCCAGCAGCCCCCGGGGGACGAACACTGAAGCTTTCTTT; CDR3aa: CASSPRGTNTEAFF
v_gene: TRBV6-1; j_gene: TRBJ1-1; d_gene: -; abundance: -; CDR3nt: TGTGCCAGCAGTCTACAGCTGAACACTGAAGCTTTCTTT; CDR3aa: CASSLQLNTEAFF
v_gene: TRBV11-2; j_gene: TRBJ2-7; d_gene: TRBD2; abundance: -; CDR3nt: TGTGCCAGCAGCTTAACGCGGGGGGGAATCTACGAGCAGTACTTC; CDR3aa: CASSLTRGGIYEQYF
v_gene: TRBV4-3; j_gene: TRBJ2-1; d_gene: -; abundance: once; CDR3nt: TGCGCCAGCAGCCACGGACAGCTGGGCTCCTACAATGAGCAGTTCTTC; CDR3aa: CASSHGQLGSYNEQFF
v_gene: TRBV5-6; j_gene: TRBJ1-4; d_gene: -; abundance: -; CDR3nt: TGTGCCAGCAGCTCTGGAGGGGGGGACGAAAAACTGTTTTTT; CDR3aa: CASSSGGGDEKLFF
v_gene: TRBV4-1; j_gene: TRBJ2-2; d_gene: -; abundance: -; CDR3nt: TGCGCCAGCAGCCAAGGGTTCGGGGGTGTAATCGGGGAGCTGTTTTTT; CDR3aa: CASSQGFGGVIGELFF
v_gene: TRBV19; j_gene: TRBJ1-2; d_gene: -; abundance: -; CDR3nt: TGTGCCAGTAGTATAGGGACAGTCGAGGGCTACACCTTC; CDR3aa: CASSIGTVEGYTF
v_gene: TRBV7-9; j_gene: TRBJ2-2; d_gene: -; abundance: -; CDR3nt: TGTGCCAGCAAACCTGGGAGCACCGGGGAGCTGTTTTTT; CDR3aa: CASKPGSTGELFF
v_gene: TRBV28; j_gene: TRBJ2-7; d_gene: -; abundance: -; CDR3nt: TGTGCCAGCGGAGTCGCCCCTCGTACCGAGCAGTACTTC; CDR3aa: CASGVAPRTEQYF
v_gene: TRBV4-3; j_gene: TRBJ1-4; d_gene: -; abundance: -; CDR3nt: TGCGCCAGCAGCCAAGATGTGGGTGAAAAACTGTTTTTT; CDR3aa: CASSQDVGEKLFF
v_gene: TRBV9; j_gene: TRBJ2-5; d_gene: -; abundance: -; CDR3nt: TGTGCCAGCAGCGTTTTGGGGGAGACCCAGTACTTC; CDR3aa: CASSVLGETQYF
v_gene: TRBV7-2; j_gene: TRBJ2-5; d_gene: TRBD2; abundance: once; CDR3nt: TGTGCCAGCAGCTTACTAGCGGGGGGCCAAGAGACCCAGTACTTC; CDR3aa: CASSLLAGGQETQYF
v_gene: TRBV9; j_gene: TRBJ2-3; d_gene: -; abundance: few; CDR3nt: TGTGCCAGCAGCGTATTCGGGGTCCAAGGAGATACGCAGTATTTT; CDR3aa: CASSVFGVQGDTQYF
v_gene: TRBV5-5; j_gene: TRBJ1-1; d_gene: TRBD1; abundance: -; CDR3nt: TGTGCCAGCAGCCCGTGGGGAAGACAGGGGGCATTTGTCGCTGAAGCTTTCTTT; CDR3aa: CASSPWGRQGAFVAEAFF
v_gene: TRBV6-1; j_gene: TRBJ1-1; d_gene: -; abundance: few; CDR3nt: TGTGCCAGCAGAGCTACCATGAACACTGAAGCTTTCTTT; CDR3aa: CASRATMNTEAFF
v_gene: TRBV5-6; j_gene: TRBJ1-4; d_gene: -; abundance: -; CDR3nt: TGTGCCAGCAGCTTGCAGTCTTTACAGGAAGGGGTGAAACTGTTTTTT; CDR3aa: CASSLQSLQEGVKLFF
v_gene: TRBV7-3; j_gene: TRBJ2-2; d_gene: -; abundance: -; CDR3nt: TGTGCCAGCAGCTTACCAGGGGTCGGGGAGCTGTTTTTT; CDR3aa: CASSLPGVGELFF
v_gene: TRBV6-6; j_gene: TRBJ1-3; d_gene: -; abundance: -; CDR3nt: TGTGCCAGCAGTCAACAGGTGGGAAACACCATATATTTT; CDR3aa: CASSQQVGNTIYF
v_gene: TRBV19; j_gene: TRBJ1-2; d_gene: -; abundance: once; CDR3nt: TGTGCCAGTAGTTCTTGGGACATTAGAGACTATGGCTACACCTTC; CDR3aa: CASSSWDIRDYGYTF
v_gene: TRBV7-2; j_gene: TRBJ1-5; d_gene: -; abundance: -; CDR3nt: TGTGCCAGCAGCTTAGTAGGGGGGGGTGGCAATCAGCCCCAGCATTTT; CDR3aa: CASSLVGGGGNQPQHF
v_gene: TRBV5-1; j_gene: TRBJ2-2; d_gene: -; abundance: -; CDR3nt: TGCGCCAGCAGCCCCTTCCTGATCATGAACACCGGGGAGCTGTTTTTT; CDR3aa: CASSPFLIMNTGELFF
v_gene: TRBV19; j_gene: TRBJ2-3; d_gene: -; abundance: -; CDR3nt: TGTGCCAGTAGTGTAGAGGGTTTTGCTACGCAGTATTTT; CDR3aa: CASSVEGFATQYF
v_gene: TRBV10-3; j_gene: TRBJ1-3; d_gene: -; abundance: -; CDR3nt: TGTGCCACCGGGACCGAGACCGTCTCTGGAAACACCATATATTTT; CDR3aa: CATGTETVSGNTIYF
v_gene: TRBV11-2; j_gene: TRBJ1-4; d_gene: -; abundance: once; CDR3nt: TGTGCCAGCAGCTTAGTTAGGGTTGAAAAACTGTTTTTT; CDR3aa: CASSLVRVEKLFF
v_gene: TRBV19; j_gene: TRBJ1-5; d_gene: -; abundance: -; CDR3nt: TGTGCCAGTAGTACATCTGGGGCCATTCAGCCCCAGCATTTT; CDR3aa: CASSTSGAIQPQHF
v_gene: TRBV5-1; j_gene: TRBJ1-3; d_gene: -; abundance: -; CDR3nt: TGCGCCAGCAGCTTGGAGGCTGCAGGGACCGGAAACACCATATATTTT; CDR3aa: CASSLEAAGTGNTIYF
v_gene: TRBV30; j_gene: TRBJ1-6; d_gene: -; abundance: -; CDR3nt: TGTGCCTGGAGTCCAACCCCCGGGCAATATAATTCACCCCTCCACTTT; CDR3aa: CAWSPTPGQYNSPLHF
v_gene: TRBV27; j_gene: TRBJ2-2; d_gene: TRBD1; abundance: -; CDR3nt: TGTGCCAGCAGTCCCTACGGGACAGTTAACACCGGGGAGCTGTTTTTT; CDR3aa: CASSPYGTVNTGELFF
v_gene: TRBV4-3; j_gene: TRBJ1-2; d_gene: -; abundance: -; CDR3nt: TGCGCCAGCAGCCAAGATTGGGAGGCGGCCTCGCATTATGGCTGCACCTTC; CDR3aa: CASSQDWEAASHYGCTF